The entry below describes one T cell receptor (beta chain). Antigen specificity is unknown. This record belongs to a study of cytomegalovirus exposure and HLA in healthy donors. Regarding the study as a whole: Previous analysis showed most TCR beta V segments were productive about 87% or about 30% of the time. Rarity held for most TCR sequences, but there were some public TCRs that occurred in many donors.

The CDR3 totals 14 residues. The germline V gene has CDR1 SGHAT and CDR2 FQNNGV. Trimming removed 6 bases at V and 7 bases at J, with 13 bases between. Vbeta (60) and Jbeta (13) primers were used in the PCR. Here immunoSEQ multiplex PCR was the method, and the copy in TCRdb shows in-frame clones only, minus some. Of approximately 110,000 clones in the sample, around 80% were seen once. The receptor was derived from a man aged 50 to 60 in good health and CMV-seronegative. This chain uses TRBV11-2 with TRBJ1-6; D perhaps matches TRBD1 (6 bases). The sequenced sample consisted of PBMCs. CDR3 in DNA: TGTGCCAGCAGGGGGATTAGGGGGAATTCACCCCTCCACTTT. The encoded protein is CASRGIRGNSPLHF.